Presented here are 4 T cell receptor beta chains from one specimen sequenced in a study of tumor-infiltrating lymphocytes in primary liver carcinoma. The researchers produced TCR beta cDNA from roughly 500 ng total RNA with a constant-region primer. Libraries for TCR beta were built through three nested multiplex PCR rounds, which together made up a slightly modified ARM-PCR procedure. Primers for the first two PCR rounds were TRBV1-TRBV30 forward primers and a C-beta reverse primer (around 10 cycles per round). TCRdb recomputed calls from the multiplex PCR reads with MiXCR, one row per CDR3 protein. The data hold approximately 330,000 distinct CDR3 sequences, with 65% observed a single time. Unsorted whole blood served as the source of blood RNA, and germline DNA was extracted as well. Sequencing input: peripheral blood. The receptors come from a man in his forties with primary liver carcinoma and hepatitis B virus infection.

Regarding this clonotype: This could be a read error, since a much larger clone is one nucleotide away. The V call is TRBV10-2, the J call TRBJ2-7; D remains ambiguous. The CDR3 loop spans 11 amino acids. The germline V gene encodes CDR1 WSHSY and CDR2 SAAADI. V lost 6 bases, J lost 7 bases, and 10 bases lay in between. The CDR3 protein is CASRVGREQYF. DNA of the CDR3: TGCGCCAGCAGGGTAGGGCGGGAGCAGTACTTC.

The DNA of the CDR3 is TGTGCCAGCAGTTACTCGACTCGTGGGGGAAGAATTGAAGCTTTCTTT. This gives the protein CASSYSTRGGRIEAFF. V gene TRBV6-2 or TRBV6-3 combines with J gene TRBJ1-1, with D perhaps matching TRBD1 (5 bases). The CDR3 length is 16 residues. V was pared by 0 bases and J by 7 bases, with 18 bases between. The germline V gene encodes CDR1 MNHEY and CDR2 SVGEGT.

With respect to this clonotype: At one end the junction does not follow the germline gene, possibly because of a read error. V usage is TRBV7-9 and J usage is TRBJ1-5; 9 nucleotides line up with TRBD1. CDR1 and CDR2 from the germline V gene are SEHNR and FQNEAQ (reference sequence). The CDR3 extends over 14 amino acids. The CDR3 DNA sequence: TGTGCCAGCAGCTGGGGACAGGGCAACCAGCCCCAGCATTTT. Its translation is CASSWGQGNQPQHF.

The V gene is TRBV6-1, the J gene TRBJ2-5; 11 bases are a match to TRBD1. In germline, CDR1 is MNHNS, CDR2 SASEGT. The CDR3 contains 14 residues. V lost 10 bases, J lost 5 bases, and 9 bases stayed unmatched. CDR3 amino acids: CAIRTGGAEETQYF. The CDR3, as DNA: TGTGCCATCAGGACAGGGGGCGCCGAGGAGACCCAGTACTTC.